The present T cell receptor (beta chain) was sequenced within a study of shared clonotypes between healthy human individuals. Study conclusions and caveats: Naive subsets generally had larger estimated richness than memory subsets.

CDR1 and CDR2 (germline): KGHSH, LQKENI. The V end was cut by 5 bases, the J end by 5 bases, with 14 bases between. CDR3 length: 14 amino acids. Of note for this clone: Its antigen remains unidentified.

TCRdb's table, derived via immunoSEQ multiplex PCR, lists solely in-frame clones and lacks some. The table has approximately 620,000 clones, about 96% seen once. The clonotype comes from a woman aged 25 to 39 in good health. Sequencing used naive CD4+ T cells sorted from blood. As to subset: CD45RA+ positively selected. This chain links TRBV18 with TRBJ2-3, with D perhaps matching TRBD2 (5 bases). CDR3 sequence reads: CASSKVTSQDTQYF. The CDR3 DNA reads TGTGCCAGCTCAAAAGTTACTAGTCAAGATACGCAGTATTTT.